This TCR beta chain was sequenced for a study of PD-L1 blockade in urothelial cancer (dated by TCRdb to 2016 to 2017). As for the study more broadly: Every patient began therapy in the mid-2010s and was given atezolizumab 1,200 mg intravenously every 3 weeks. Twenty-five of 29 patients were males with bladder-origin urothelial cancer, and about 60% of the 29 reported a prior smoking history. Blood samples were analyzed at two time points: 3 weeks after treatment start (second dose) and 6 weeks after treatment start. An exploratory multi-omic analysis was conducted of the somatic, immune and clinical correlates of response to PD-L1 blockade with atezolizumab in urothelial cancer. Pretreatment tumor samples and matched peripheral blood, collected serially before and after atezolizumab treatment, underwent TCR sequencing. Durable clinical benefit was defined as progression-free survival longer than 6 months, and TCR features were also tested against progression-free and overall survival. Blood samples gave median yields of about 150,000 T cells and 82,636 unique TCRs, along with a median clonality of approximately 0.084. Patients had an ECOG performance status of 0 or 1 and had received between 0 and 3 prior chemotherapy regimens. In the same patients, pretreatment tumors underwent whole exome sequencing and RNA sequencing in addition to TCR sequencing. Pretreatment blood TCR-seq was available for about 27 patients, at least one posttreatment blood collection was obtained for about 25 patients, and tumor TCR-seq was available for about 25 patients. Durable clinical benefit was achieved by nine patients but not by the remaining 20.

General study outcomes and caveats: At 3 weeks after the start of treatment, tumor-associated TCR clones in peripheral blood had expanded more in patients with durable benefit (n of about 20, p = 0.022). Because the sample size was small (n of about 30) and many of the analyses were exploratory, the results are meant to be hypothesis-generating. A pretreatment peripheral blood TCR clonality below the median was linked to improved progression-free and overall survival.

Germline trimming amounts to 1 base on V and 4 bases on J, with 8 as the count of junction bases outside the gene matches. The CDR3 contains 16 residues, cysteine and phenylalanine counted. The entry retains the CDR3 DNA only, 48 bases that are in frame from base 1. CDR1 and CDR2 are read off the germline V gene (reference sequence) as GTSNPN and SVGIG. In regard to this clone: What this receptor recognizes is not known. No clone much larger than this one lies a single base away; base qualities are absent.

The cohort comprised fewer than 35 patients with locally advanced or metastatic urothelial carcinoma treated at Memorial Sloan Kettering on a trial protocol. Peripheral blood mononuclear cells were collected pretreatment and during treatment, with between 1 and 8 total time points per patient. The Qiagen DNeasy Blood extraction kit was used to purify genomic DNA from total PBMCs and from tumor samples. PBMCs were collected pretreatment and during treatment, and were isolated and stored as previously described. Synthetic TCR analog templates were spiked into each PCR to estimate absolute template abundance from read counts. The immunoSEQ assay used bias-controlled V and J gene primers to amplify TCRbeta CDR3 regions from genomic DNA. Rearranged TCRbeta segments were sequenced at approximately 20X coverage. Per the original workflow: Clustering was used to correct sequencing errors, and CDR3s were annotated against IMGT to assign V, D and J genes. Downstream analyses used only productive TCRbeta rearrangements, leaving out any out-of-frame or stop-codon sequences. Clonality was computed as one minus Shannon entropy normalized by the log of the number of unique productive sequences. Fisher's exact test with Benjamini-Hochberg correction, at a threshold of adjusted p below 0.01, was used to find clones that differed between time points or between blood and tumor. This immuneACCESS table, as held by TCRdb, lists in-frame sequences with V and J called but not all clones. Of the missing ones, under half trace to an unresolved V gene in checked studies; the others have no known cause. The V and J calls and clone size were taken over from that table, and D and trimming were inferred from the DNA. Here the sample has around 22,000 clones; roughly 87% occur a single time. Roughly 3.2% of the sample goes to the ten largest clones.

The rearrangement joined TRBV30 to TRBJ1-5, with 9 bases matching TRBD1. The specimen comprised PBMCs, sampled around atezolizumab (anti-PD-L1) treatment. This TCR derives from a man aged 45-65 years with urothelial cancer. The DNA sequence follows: TGTGCCTGGAGTGCCGGGACAGGGTGGGGGAATCAGCCCCAGCATTTT. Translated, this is CAWSAGTGWGNQPQHF. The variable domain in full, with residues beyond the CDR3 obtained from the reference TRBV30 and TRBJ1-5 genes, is SQTIHQWPATLVQPVGSPLSLECTVEGTSNPNLYWYRQAAGRGLQLLFYSVGIGQISSEVPQNLSASRPQDRQFILSSKKLLLSDSGFYLCAWSAGTGWGNQPQHFGDGTRLSIL.